The rows below give T cell receptor beta chains drawn from one sample of a study of T cells in Graves' hyperthyroidism and ophthalmopathy. TCRdb independently ran MiXCR on the multiplex PCR reads; one entry per CDR3 protein. Of about 720,000 distinct CDR3 sequences in the sample, roughly 15% were seen once. Input material: blood. These TCRs come from a man aged 18 to 29 with Graves' hyperthyroidism. The conserved cysteine and the conserved F or W are not part of the CDR3 here.

>TRBV20-1|TRBJ1-1
SARDGAGEYTEAF
>TRBV13|TRBJ2-1
ASSSPGHVNEQF
>TRBV10-3|TRBJ2-1
AITSGLGSYNEQF
>TRBV13|TRBJ1-1
ASRGGQAF
>TRBV30|TRBJ1-6
AWSFRTVNNSPLH
>TRBV29-1|TRBJ2-7
SVDPGGSYEQY
>TRBV5-1|TRBJ2-5
ASRPSALAVETQY
>TRBV5-8|TRBJ1-1
ASSFLRVTEAF
>TRBV29-1|TRBJ2-1
SVDKYGSGSEQF
>TRBV28|TRBJ1-5
ASSAGRLLNQPQH
>TRBV29-1|TRBJ2-7
SVEEGQGTAYEQY
>TRBV9|TRBJ2-7
ASSPRDRVDEQY
>TRBV5-1|TRBJ2-3
ASRDGPSTDTQY
>TRBV7-9|TRBJ2-1
ASSPRWGASGRVYNEQF
>TRBV28|TRBJ1-5
ASGGAGRRPQH
>TRBV28|TRBJ2-1
ASIAAGGLGREQF
>TRBV20-1|TRBJ2-3
SAEGLVWYTDTQY
>TRBV5-1|TRBJ2-3
ASSLGAGEDTQY
>TRBV7-9|TRBJ1-2
ASSPSLRRASYGYT
>TRBV30|TRBJ1-2
AWIRTPRGIT
>TRBV11-3|TRBJ2-7
ASSRNNRGNEQY
>TRBV19|TRBJ1-5
ASRPRQGAINQPQH
>TRBV12-3/TRBV12-4|TRBJ2-3
ARRGDTQY
>TRBV28|TRBJ1-2
ASSFLGQLYGYT
>TRBV19|TRBJ2-1
ATMGQRDSYNEQF
>TRBV20-1|TRBJ2-7
SGAKGTPYEQY
>TRBV27|TRBJ2-7
ASSLSVRDREQY
>TRBV12-5|TRBJ1-5
ASAGRVNQPQH
>TRBV20-1|TRBJ2-7
SAREPGQGSSYEQY
>TRBV6-1|TRBJ2-3
ASSAFGDTQY
>TRBV19|TRBJ2-7
ASSIIAGSYEQY
>TRBV3-1|TRBJ2-3
ASSPAGASTDTQY
>TRBV28|TRBJ2-7
VSSATPTSGRAREQY
>TRBV11-3|TRBJ2-1
ASSSGTGQQF
>TRBV28|TRBJ2-7
ASSLYRNEQY
>TRBV2|TRBJ2-3
ASRALSSVSTDTQY
>TRBV30|TRBJ2-1
AWSQALSSYNEQF
>TRBV6-2/TRBV6-3|TRBJ2-5
ASSPNDPGLAGQETQY
>TRBV4-3|TRBJ2-2
ASSPDAGQGAGELF
>TRBV7-9|TRBJ2-7
ASSVSGDIYEQY
>TRBV27|TRBJ2-3
ASSLGLRDTQY
>TRBV19|TRBJ1-5
ASEGQGAYQPQH
>TRBV6-1|TRBJ1-4
ASSDRTDEEKLF
>TRBV4-1|TRBJ2-1
ASSWGSWLSSYNEQF
>TRBV28|TRBJ2-1
ASSFDSQGFSYNEQF
>TRBV7-3|TRBJ2-7
ASSLTGIGEQY
>TRBV10-3|TRBJ2-1
AISGGIEQF
>TRBV7-3|TRBJ2-5
ASSLTSVRGETQY
>TRBV28|TRBJ2-2
ASSFARTSRSGELF
>TRBV28|TRBJ2-1
ASSYPGTSGFTSSYNEQF
>TRBV28|TRBJ2-1
ASSWEREDNEQF
>TRBV6-9|TRBJ1-5
ASTTDRGYVQPQH
>TRBV29-1|TRBJ2-5
SVGGQETQY
>TRBV7-2|TRBJ2-1
ASSLMGLTMGREQF
>TRBV18|TRBJ1-3
ASSPPSSPGNTIY
>TRBV9|TRBJ2-3
ASGRGADTQY